This entry lists 27 T cell receptor beta chains sequenced from one sample in a study of T-cell reconstitution after alpha-beta-depleted transplantation in children. It was with unique molecular identifiers that the TCRbeta library was prepared. A single record per CDR3 protein comes from TCRdb applying MiXCR to the PCR reads. The sample shows some 200,000 distinct CDR3 sequences, less than 15% of them seen only once. The input for sequencing was PBMCs from the stem cell graft donor, taken from the stem cell graft. The receptors were sampled from a human donor who donated a stem cell graft to a child with acute lymphoblastic leukemia.

CDR3 protein: CAISRTGDPDQPQHF. In DNA form, the CDR3 reads TGTGCCATCAGTCGGACAGGGGACCCGGATCAGCCCCAGCATTTT. The chain carries TRBV10-3 and TRBJ1-5; 9 bases agree with TRBD1. The J segment lost 5 bases and the V segment lost 5 bases, leaving 7 bases of the junction unmatched. The CDR3 is made up of 15 amino acids. From germline, CDR1 is ENHRY and CDR2 SYGVKD.

This clonotype occurred many times. The chain employs TRBV29-1 and TRBJ1-1; 7 bases agree with TRBD1. The CDR3 covers 13 residues. The V segment lost 6 bases and the J segment 2 bases; nucleotides outside the gene matches: 6. CDR1 is SQVTM and CDR2 is ANQGSEA in the germline V gene. The CDR3 sequence: CSVGTEENTEAFF. CDR3 nucleotides: TGCAGCGTGGGGACAGAGGAAAACACTGAAGCTTTCTTT.

This rearrangement joins TRBV5-6 to TRBJ2-1, with TRBD2 identical over 9 bases. Germline V gene lookup returns CDR1 SGHDT and CDR2 YYEEEE. This CDR3 region has 16 residues. With 1 base clipped from V and 3 bases from J, the junction kept 5 bases outside the gene matches. The CDR3 region is CASSLRLADIYNEQFF. The CDR3 DNA reads as TGTGCCAGCAGCTTGAGACTAGCGGACATCTACAATGAGCAGTTCTTC.

This clonotype has ten or more counts. The J gene is TRBJ1-1, the V gene TRBV28; 8 bases line up with TRBD1. Germline values: CDR1 MDHEN, CDR2 SYDVKM. With V trimmed by 6 bases and J by 0 bases, 12 bases remained unmatched. The CDR3 is made up of 17 amino acids. The CDR3 DNA reads TGTGCCAGCAGCCTCATTCAGGGGGCGGGAGTGAACACTGAAGCTTTCTTT. Translating it yields CASSLIQGAGVNTEAFF.

The chain employs TRBV7-6 and TRBJ2-1; 15 bases are shared with TRBD2. Losses at the gene ends were 3 bases for V and 2 bases for J; bases not matched to a gene: 11. Per germline, CDR1 SGHVS and CDR2 FNYEAQ. The CDR3 has 20 residues. DNA for the CDR3: TGTGCCAGCAGCTTGGGACTAGCGGGAGGATTTAGAAGCACCTACAATGAGCAGTTCTTC. Its translation is CASSLGLAGGFRSTYNEQFF.

With respect to this clonotype: Being one base from a much bigger clone, this may be a read error. The rearrangement uses TRBV6-2 or TRBV6-3 and TRBJ2-7, with 8 bases lining up with TRBD2. The CDR3 is 16 residues long. Germline V gene sequence: CDR1 MNHEY, CDR2 SVGEGT. CDR3 nucleotide sequence: TGTGCCAGCACCTTGTCTCGGCGGACTAGCTCCCACGAGCAGTACTTC. Translation gives CASTLSRRTSSHEQYF.

In this sample, this clonotype turned up many times. The chain employs TRBV18 and TRBJ2-3; no clear D gene. CDR1 and CDR2 (germline): KGHSH, LQKENI. The CDR3 runs to 13 residues. Trimming removed 6 bases at V and 1 base at J, with 8 bases between. The CDR3 nucleotides read TGTGCCAGCTCGGGCGCCGGCACAGATACGCAGTATTTT. As protein: CASSGAGTDTQYF.

This clonotype was detected once. The chain recombines TRBV5-1 with TRBJ2-1; weak D call: TRBD2 (5 bases). V lost 5 bases to trimming and J lost 5 bases, with 11 bases between them. This CDR3 region has 13 residues. Germline lookup yields CDR1 SGHRS and CDR2 YFSETQ. CDR3 sequence: CASRRTGNNEQFF. The CDR3 nucleotides are TGCGCCAGCAGACGGACCGGGAACAATGAGCAGTTCTTC.

V usage is TRBV4-2 and J usage is TRBJ2-3, with D tentatively TRBD1 (5 bases). This CDR3 is 13 amino acids long. Germline V lookup: CDR1 LGHNA, CDR2 YNFKEQ. V lost 3 bases and J 3 bases, leaving 7 bases between the germline ends. The DNA of the CDR3 is TGTGCCAGCAGCCAGGGGCTTACAGATACGCAGTATTTT. This translates into CASSQGLTDTQYF.

This clonotype was counted many times. The rearrangement links TRBV5-1 to TRBJ2-3; 14 bases map to TRBD2. The V gene end was trimmed by 3 bases and the J gene end by 5 bases; junction bases not matched to a gene: 2. From germline, CDR1 is SGHRS and CDR2 YFSETQ. The CDR3 totals 15 residues. The CDR3 is CASSSGLAGGDTQYF. CDR3 sequence (DNA): TGCGCCAGCAGCTCCGGACTAGCGGGAGGAGATACGCAGTATTTT.

This clonotype was recorded many times. V gene TRBV5-1 combines with J gene TRBJ2-3, with D possibly matching TRBD2 (6 bases). The V end lost 3 bases, the J end lost 1 base, and 9 bases lay between the germline ends. CDR3 length equals 14 residues. Germline-derived CDR1 and CDR2 are SGHRS and YFSETQ. CDR3 amino acids: CASSSTRGTDTQYF. Here the CDR3 DNA reads TGCGCCAGCAGCTCGACTAGGGGCACAGATACGCAGTATTTT.

The chain recombines TRBV29-1 with TRBJ1-2, with TRBD1 identical over 9 bases. The CDR3 runs 15 residues. V shed 1 base, J shed 4 bases, and the junction held 7 bases outside the gene matches. Germline loops: CDR1 SQVTM, CDR2 ANQGSEA. CDR3 amino acids: CSVEVYGTGPYGYTF. Written as DNA, the CDR3 is TGCAGCGTTGAAGTGTACGGGACAGGGCCCTATGGCTACACCTTC.

The chain is built from TRBV11-2 and TRBJ2-3; maybe TRBD1 (6 bases). The V gene's germline CDR1 is SGHAT and CDR2 FQNNGV. The V gene lost 8 bases and the J gene lost 7 bases, with 28 bases spanning the gap. The CDR3 length is 17 residues. CDR3 nucleotides: TGTGCCAGCCGGGGACAAAAGGCGAGATCAGATCGGAATACGCAGTATTTT. Protein product: CASRGQKARSDRNTQYF.

In its sample, this clonotype was seen a few times. This chain uses TRBV6-5 with TRBJ2-1; either TRBD1 or TRBD2 may fit D (5 bases each). This CDR3 has 14 residues. From germline, CDR1 is MNHEY and CDR2 SVGAGI. Trimming cost V 2 bases and J 5 bases, with 10 bases left between them. CDR3 loop: CASSYGGEDNEQFF. The CDR3, as DNA: TGTGCCAGCAGTTACGGGGGAGAGGACAATGAGCAGTTCTTC.

The sample holds many counts of this clonotype. The chain recombines TRBV25-1 with TRBJ2-5, with TRBD2 as a possible D gene (6 bases). V lost 3 bases to trimming and J lost 7 bases, with 18 bases between them. Germline V lookup: CDR1 MGHDK, CDR2 SYGVNS. The CDR3 spans 15 residues. Here the CDR3 DNA reads TGTGCCAGCAGTGACCGTGGGGACTTCCGAACGACCCAGTACTTC. It translates to CASSDRGDFRTTQYF.

This clonotype was recorded at least ten times. V and J are TRBV5-5 and TRBJ1-6; TRBD1 might be the D (6 bases). The CDR3 totals 17 residues. Germline V gives CDR1 SGHKS, CDR2 YYEKEE (reference sequence). Trimming cost V 2 bases and J 6 bases, with 18 bases left between them. The CDR3 DNA sequence: TGTGCCAGCAGCTTCGTTCCCGGGAAAGGGGGTAATTCACCCCTCCACTTT. Translation gives CASSFVPGKGGNSPLHF.

This clonotype was counted a few times. The rearrangement uses TRBV14 and TRBJ2-3, with D tentatively TRBD1 (6 bases). The germline V and J ends were trimmed by 0 bases and 0 bases, with 22 bases remaining between them. Germline V gene sequence: CDR1 SGHDN, CDR2 FVKESK. The CDR3 has 20 residues. The CDR3 sequence: CASSQELWDKFSYSTDTQYF. The CDR3 nucleotides read TGTGCCAGCAGCCAAGAATTGTGGGACAAGTTTTCTTATAGCACAGATACGCAGTATTTT.

This clonotype was seen at least ten times. V gene TRBV12-3 or TRBV12-4 combines with J gene TRBJ1-5; TRBD1 matches 7 bases. V lost 6 bases, J lost 6 bases, and 14 bases stayed unmatched. The CDR3 runs 16 residues. This CDR3 is CASSPTRDRVFQPQHF. CDR3 in DNA: TGTGCCAGCAGCCCAACCCGAGACAGGGTTTTTCAGCCCCAGCATTTT.

The chain combines TRBV20-1 with TRBJ2-1; D might be TRBD2 (6 bases). Germline CDR1 and CDR2: DFQATT and SNEGSKA (reference sequence). The CDR3 extends over 14 amino acids. V lost 3 bases and J 5 bases, leaving 14 bases between the germline ends. For the CDR3, the DNA is TGCAGTGCTAGGGAGAGCGGGCCTCACAATGAGCAGTTCTTC. The encoded protein is CSARESGPHNEQFF.

This clonotype was observed at least ten times. The V call is TRBV12-3 or TRBV12-4, the J call TRBJ1-6; D is possibly TRBD1 (6 bases). The CDR3 length is 15 residues. V was trimmed by 3 bases and J by 6 bases, leaving 12 bases between them. The DNA for the CDR3 is TGTGCCAGCAGTTTGACTACGGGGGCTAATTCACCCCTCCACTTT. Protein: CASSLTTGANSPLHF.

This clonotype has at least ten counts. This chain uses TRBV10-3 with TRBJ2-7; tentative D call: TRBD1 (5 bases). Deletions cut 2 bases from V and 5 bases from J, with 13 bases between. This CDR3 contains 14 residues. Germline CDR1 is ENHRY and CDR2 is SYGVKD. The CDR3: CAISEGARVNEQYF. The CDR3 bases are TGTGCCATCAGTGAGGGGGCCAGGGTTAACGAGCAGTACTTC.

This clonotype occurred many times. The chain recombines TRBV20-1 with TRBJ1-5; D is perhaps TRBD1 (5 bases). CDR1 is DFQATT, CDR2 SNEGSKA, per germline (reference sequence). This CDR3 is built from 15 residues. Trimming took off 5 bases at V and 7 bases at J, with 21 bases between the two ends. CDR3 residues: CSARINRRGIQPQHF. DNA for the CDR3: TGCAGTGCTCGGATAAACAGGAGAGGCATCCAGCCCCAGCATTTT.

The sample holds many counts of this clonotype. This chain connects TRBV5-1 to TRBJ1-1; D is ambiguous. V was shortened by 4 bases and J by 0 bases, with 13 bases between the two germline ends. Germline V CDR1 and CDR2: SGHRS, YFSETQ. The CDR3 length is 15 residues. In nucleotides, the CDR3 is TGCGCCAGCAGCGACCTCGGGGTGATGAACACTGAAGCTTTCTTT. It codes for CASSDLGVMNTEAFF.

Ten or more counts support this clonotype. This chain joins TRBV20-1 and TRBJ1-5; D remains ambiguous. This CDR3 has 12 amino acids. The germline V gene has CDR1 DFQATT and CDR2 SNEGSKA (reference sequence). V shed 0 bases and J shed 3 bases, with 3 bases lying between them. This CDR3 is CSARDPNQPQHF. CDR3 bases: TGCAGTGCTAGAGATCCCAATCAGCCCCAGCATTTT.

This clonotype was counted at least ten times. The V gene is TRBV9, the J gene TRBJ2-1; no definite D call. Trimming took 0 bases from V and 8 from J, leaving 12 bases between them. This CDR3 contains 14 residues. The germline V gene has CDR1 SGDLS and CDR2 YYNGEE. CDR3 loop: CASSVAPRGDEQFF. CDR3 DNA: TGTGCCAGCAGCGTAGCCCCCCGTGGCGATGAGCAGTTCTTC. The full variable domain, in which reference TRBV9 and TRBJ2-1 provide the parts outside the CDR3, is DSGVTQTPKHLITATGQRVTLRCSPRSGDLSVYWYQQSLDQGLQFLIQYYNGEERAKGNILERFSAQQFPDLHSELNLSSLELGDSALYFCASSVAPRGDEQFFGPGTRLTVL.

As concerns this clonotype: A much bigger clone sits one base away, suggesting this may be a read error. The chain employs TRBV9 and TRBJ1-1; D is perhaps TRBD1 (6 bases). Germline V CDR1 and CDR2: SGDLS, YYNGEE. The ends were cut back, 2 bases at V and 10 bases at J, with 15 bases in the middle. The length of the CDR3 is 13 residues. The CDR3 DNA follows: TGTGCCAGCAGCGTTTCGAGGGGGTTTGGAGCTTTCTTT. Translation gives CASSVSRGFGAFF.

In this sample, this clonotype turned up a few times. The rearrangement joins TRBV7-9 to TRBJ2-7, with 8 nucleotides matching TRBD1. Germline V gene sequence: CDR1 SEHNR, CDR2 FQNEAQ (reference sequence). The junction had 8 bases not matched to a gene; V was cut back by 8 bases and J by 5 bases. This CDR3 contains 13 residues. CDR3 in DNA: TGTGCCAGCGTTGGAGCAGGGGGCCACGAGCAGTACTTC. Amino acid sequence: CASVGAGGHEQYF. Variable domain in full (rest from reference TRBV7-9 and TRBJ2-7): DTGVSQNPRHKITKRGQNVTFRCDPISEHNRLYWYRQTLGQGPEFLTYFQNEAQLEKSRLLSDRFSAERPKGSFSTLEIQRTEQGDSAMYLCASVGAGGHEQYFGPGTRLTVT.